Listed here are 20 T cell receptor beta chains from one sample, sequenced in a study of blood T cell repertoires in COVID-19. The protocol was immunoSEQ multiplex PCR, while the TCRdb copy is restricted to in-frame clones and leaves out a portion. This table holds 110,000 or so clones, approximately 81% found once. The sample was peripheral blood. The receptors shown here come from a man aged 35 to 55 with acute or convalescent COVID-19.

The gene calls are TRBV11-2 and TRBJ2-1; 7 nucleotides align to TRBD1. The CDR3 spans 16 residues. The germline V gene encodes CDR1 SGHAT and CDR2 FQNNGV. V shed 5 bases and J 2 bases; nucleotides not matched to a gene: 9. The CDR3 spells CASSPRRGIPYNEQFF. The CDR3 region has the DNA TGTGCCAGCAGCCCCCGCAGGGGGATCCCCTACAATGAGCAGTTCTTC.

The gene calls are TRBV18 and TRBJ2-5, with D hard to call. Germline V gives CDR1 KGHSH, CDR2 LQKENI. V was cut by 3 bases and J by 1 base, with 12 bases left in between. CDR3 length: 15 amino acids. The CDR3 sequence: CASSPAETFQETQYF. In nucleotides, the CDR3 is TGTGCCAGCTCACCGGCGGAAACCTTCCAAGAGACCCAGTACTTC.

This clone came up once. The rearrangement links TRBV15 to TRBJ2-3, with TRBD2 matching 10 bases. J gave up 0 bases and V 2 bases, and 5 bases lay outside the gene matches. CDR3 length: 17 residues. Germline V gene sequence: CDR1 LNHNV, CDR2 YYDKDF (reference sequence). The CDR3 sequence is CATSRRSGGVSTDTQYF. The CDR3, as DNA: TGTGCCACCAGCAGACGAAGCGGGGGGGTAAGCACAGATACGCAGTATTTT. Full variable domain (remainder filled in from reference TRBV15 and TRBJ2-3): DAMVIQNPRYQVTQFGKPVTLSCSQTLNHNVMYWYQQKSSQAPKLLFHYYDKDFNNEADTPDNFQSRRPNTSFCFLDIRSPGLGDTAMYLCATSRRSGGVSTDTQYFGPGTRLTVL.

The chain couples TRBV3-1 (or the pseudogene TRBV3-2) to TRBJ1-6; the D gene is possibly TRBD1 (5 bases). CDR1 and CDR2 from the germline V gene are LGHDT and YNNKEL (reference sequence). The V end was cut by 1 base, the J end by 3 bases, with 16 bases between. The CDR3 extends over 18 amino acids. DNA for the CDR3: TGTGCCAGCAGCCAAGGGTTCTCGGGAGGGGTCTATAATTCACCCCTCCACTTT. It encodes CASSQGFSGGVYNSPLHF.

V usage is TRBV24-1 and J usage is TRBJ2-3; D is uncertain. Trimming removed 7 bases at V and 2 bases at J, with 12 bases between. The CDR3 extends over 14 amino acids. The germline V gene encodes CDR1 KGHDR and CDR2 SFDVKD. The CDR3 here is CATRTSLDTDTQYF. The CDR3 nucleotides are TGTGCCACCAGGACCTCGCTAGACACAGATACGCAGTATTTT.

V gene TRBV10-2 combines with J gene TRBJ1-4; 9 bases match TRBD1. The CDR3 runs 13 residues. The germline CDR1 and CDR2 sequences are WSHSY and SAAADI. The ends lost 6 bases at V and 4 bases at J; junction bases unmatched: 0. The CDR3 spells CASRGQGNEKLFF. For the CDR3, the DNA is TGCGCCAGCAGGGGACAGGGTAATGAAAAACTGTTTTTT.

This rearrangement joins TRBV2 to TRBJ2-2, with a weak D call TRBD2 (6 bases). The CDR3 is 14 amino acids. Trimming stripped 7 bases from V and 2 bases from J, with 11 bases between. Per germline, CDR1 SNHLY and CDR2 FYNNEI. CDR3 nucleotide sequence: TGTGCCAGCACGGGGGACGGTAACACCGGGGAGCTGTTTTTT. Protein: CASTGDGNTGELFF.

This clone appeared a single time. The V call is TRBV7-2, the J call TRBJ1-2, with D possibly TRBD1 on 5 matching bases. V lost 5 bases and J 0 bases, leaving 13 bases between the germline ends. Germline loops: CDR1 SGHTA, CDR2 FQGNSA. CDR3 length: 15 residues. CDR3 DNA: TGTGCCAGCAGCCGGAGGGACGCTTCTAACTATGGCTACACCTTC. As protein: CASSRRDASNYGYTF.

The V gene is TRBV19, the J gene TRBJ1-2, with D possibly matching TRBD1 (6 bases). Per the germline V gene, CDR1 is LNHDA and CDR2 is SQIVND (reference sequence). Trimming removed 1 base from V and 7 bases from J, with 16 bases in between. The CDR3 is made up of 15 amino acids. In DNA form, the CDR3 reads TGTGCCAGTAGTATAGTCGACAGGACGACTGGTGGCTACACCTTC. Its translation: CASSIVDRTTGGYTF.

The genes are TRBV7-3 and TRBJ1-6; D unresolved. Germline assignment: CDR1 SGHTA and CDR2 FQGTGA. The CDR3 has 13 amino acids. Trimming stripped 5 bases from V and 7 bases from J, with 9 bases between. The CDR3 reads CASSLNQNSPLHF. The CDR3 nucleotides are TGTGCCAGCAGCCTGAACCAGAATTCACCCCTCCACTTT.

J is TRBJ1-1 and V is TRBV2, with 7 bases fitting TRBD1. This CDR3 has 14 residues. Germline assignment: CDR1 SNHLY and CDR2 FYNNEI. Losses at the gene ends were 6 bases for V and 0 bases for J; bases not matched to a gene: 4. The CDR3 sequence is CASRPDRVNTEAFF. The CDR3 coding sequence is TGTGCCAGCAGGCCCGACAGGGTGAACACTGAAGCTTTCTTT. The full variable domain, with the rest looked up from reference TRBV2 and TRBJ1-1, is EPEVTQTPSHQVTQMGQEVILRCVPISNHLYFYWYRQILGQKVEFLVSFYNNEISEKSEIFDDQFSVERPDGSNFTLKIRSTKLEDSAMYFCASRPDRVNTEAFFGQGTRLTVV.

The genes are TRBV12-3 or TRBV12-4 and TRBJ1-6; D is possibly TRBD1 (6 bases). The CDR3 has 13 amino acids. V gave up 5 bases and J gave up 7 bases, with 9 bases separating them. CDR3 DNA sequence: TGTGCCAGCAGTCCCGGACAGAATTCACCCCTCCACTTT. Protein product: CASSPGQNSPLHF.

This chain links TRBV24-1 with TRBJ1-5; tentative D call: TRBD1 (6 bases). V was pared by 2 bases and J by 3 bases, with 16 bases between. The CDR3 has 17 residues. The germline gives CDR1 KGHDR, CDR2 SFDVKD. CDR3 coding DNA: TGTGCCACCAGTGATTGGTTCGGGACAAGATACAATCAGCCCCAGCATTTT. This sequence encodes CATSDWFGTRYNQPQHF.

The chain is built from TRBV2 and TRBJ2-1; 7 positions match TRBD2. The CDR3 runs 14 residues. Germline values: CDR1 SNHLY, CDR2 FYNNEI. Trimming removed 7 bases from V and 4 bases from J; junction bases left unmatched: 7. The CDR3 coding sequence is TGTGCCAGCACAACGGGGGGACGGTACAATGAGCAGTTCTTC. Translated, it gives CASTTGGRYNEQFF.

The chain couples TRBV5-1 to TRBJ1-6; D gene ambiguous. This CDR3 is built from 18 residues. Germline V gene data show CDR1 as SGHRS and CDR2 as YFSETQ. Deletions cut 4 bases from V and 1 base from J, with 18 bases between. The DNA of the CDR3 is TGCGCCAGCAGCCTCCTGGCCCCGGCGGAGTCCTATAATTCACCCCTCCACTTT. Translating gives CASSLLAPAESYNSPLHF. Looking up the rest from reference TRBV5-1 and TRBJ1-6 gives the full variable domain: KAGVTQTPRYLIKTRGQQVTLSCSPISGHRSVSWYQQTPGQGLQFLFEYFSETQRNKGNFPGRFSGRQFSNSRSEMNVSTLELGDSALYLCASSLLAPAESYNSPLHFGNGTRLTVT.

The rearrangement links TRBV15 to TRBJ2-3, with 8 bases identical to TRBD2. Trimming cost V 2 bases and J 5 bases; bases outside gene matches: 9. CDR1 LNHNV and CDR2 YYDKDF come from the germline V gene (reference sequence). The CDR3 has 16 amino acids. This CDR3 reads CATSRRVGGAVDTQYF. In nucleotides, the CDR3 is TGTGCCACCAGCAGACGGGTCGGGGGGGCCGTAGATACGCAGTATTTT.

The rearrangement joins TRBV4-1 to TRBJ2-1; 8 bases align to TRBD2. Per the germline V gene, CDR1 is MGHRA and CDR2 is YSYEKL. V lost 3 bases, J lost 5 bases, and 6 bases stayed unmatched. This CDR3 spans 15 amino acids. The CDR3 region has the DNA TGCGCCAGCAGCCAGGCGCGGGGGGTGAACAATGAGCAGTTCTTC. Translated, it gives CASSQARGVNNEQFF.

The gene calls are TRBV7-8 and TRBJ2-5; 11 nucleotides line up with TRBD2. The trim removed 2 bases at V and 7 bases at J, leaving 15 bases unmatched. This CDR3 comprises 18 residues. Germline V gene lookup returns CDR1 SGHVS and CDR2 FQNEAQ. CDR3 sequence: CASSLTSLAGGRETTQYF. The CDR3 DNA is TGTGCCAGCAGCTTAACTTCTTTAGCGGGGGGGAGAGAGACGACCCAGTACTTC.

The chain is built from TRBV5-6 and TRBJ2-3, with 7 bases fitting TRBD2. CDR3 length: 17 residues. The trim removed 1 base at V and 5 bases at J, leaving 13 bases unmatched. Germline V gene sequence: CDR1 SGHDT, CDR2 YYEEEE. Written as DNA, the CDR3 is TGTGCCAGCAGCTTGTACAGGTTGACTAGCCGGGAAGATACGCAGTATTTT. Its protein is CASSLYRLTSREDTQYF.

The J gene is TRBJ1-3, the V gene TRBV30; no clear D gene. Germline loops: CDR1 GTSNPN, CDR2 SVGIG (reference sequence). V shed 0 bases and J shed 4 bases, with 10 bases lying between them. This CDR3 is built from 14 residues. The CDR3 DNA reads TGTGCCTGGAGTGTCGGGGTGATAGGAAACACCATATATTTT. Translation: CAWSVGVIGNTIYF. Supplemented by reference TRBV30 and TRBJ1-3, the full variable domain reads SQTIHQWPATLVQPVGSPLSLECTVEGTSNPNLYWYRQAAGRGLQLLFYSVGIGQISSEVPQNLSASRPQDRQFILSSKKLLLSDSGFYLCAWSVGVIGNTIYFGEGSWLTVV.